The table lists the clone carrying this TCR beta chain with a few counts. Its antigen remains unknown. The data were taken from a study of radiotherapy plus CTLA-4 blockade in lung cancer. Study-level points and caveats: After radiotherapy and ipilimumab, tumor-derived clones expanded in peripheral blood.

The CDR3 is made up of 15 amino acids. Germline-derived CDR1 and CDR2 are SNHLY and FYNNEI. The V and J ends lost 6 bases and 0 bases respectively, with 9 bases between them. Assay used: immunoSEQ multiplex PCR; TCRdb lists only in-frame clones, some missing. The data contain under 110,000 clones, about 84% of them singletons. Ipilimumab-mediated CTLA-4 blockade plus focal radiation was given to patients having chemo-refractory metastatic non-small-cell lung cancer. The starting material was peripheral blood, obtained from a patient treated with radiotherapy plus ipilimumab. This sequence joins TRBV2 and TRBJ2-6; tentative D call: TRBD1 (6 bases). The sequence was obtained from a human donor with non-small cell lung cancer that progressed on radiotherapy plus ipilimumab. Some clones in this sample may be carry-over from other donors' samples. The CDR3 region is CASRTGGSGANVLTF. CDR3 nucleotides: TGTGCCAGCAGGACAGGAGGCTCTGGGGCCAACGTCCTGACTTTC.